These 11 T cell receptor beta chains came from one sample sequenced in a study of shared clonotypes between healthy human individuals. Clones were sequenced by immunoSEQ multiplex PCR, and TCRdb holds only the in-frame ones, with some missing. The sample carries approximately 2.1 million clones, 85% to 95% recorded once. The sample was naive CD4+ T cells from PBMCs. Documented subset: CD45RA+ positively selected. The origin of the receptors is a man in his late teens or twenties in good health. Some clones in this sample may be carry-over from other donors' samples.

This clone was detected only once. The rearrangement joins TRBV7-2 to TRBJ1-5; tentative D call: TRBD1 (5 bases). Trimming took off 5 bases at V and 2 bases at J, with 13 bases between the two ends. CDR1 and CDR2 from the germline V gene are SGHTA and FQGNSA. The length of the CDR3 is 15 residues. The CDR3 loop is CASSAPGGRNQPQHF. As DNA, the CDR3 is TGTGCCAGCAGCGCTCCGGGGGGTCGCAATCAGCCCCAGCATTTT.

This chain links TRBV28 with TRBJ1-4; 8 nucleotides line up with TRBD1. Germline CDR1 reads MDHEN; CDR2 reads SYDVKM. Trimming took 5 bases from V and 0 from J; bases not matched to a gene: 2. The CDR3 has 15 amino acids. The CDR3 spells CASSAGQATNEKLFF. Here the CDR3 DNA reads TGTGCCAGCAGTGCGGGACAGGCAACTAATGAAAAACTGTTTTTT.

In this sample, this clone turned up once. The rearrangement links TRBV2 to TRBJ2-2, with 9 bases matching TRBD2. CDR1 and CDR2 (germline): SNHLY, FYNNEI. J lost 5 bases, V lost 8 bases, and 6 bases had no gene match. This CDR3 contains 14 residues. CDR3 protein: CASGLAGFTGELFF. CDR3 coding DNA: TGTGCCAGCGGTCTAGCGGGGTTTACCGGGGAGCTGTTTTTT. Variable domain in full (rest from reference TRBV2 and TRBJ2-2): EPEVTQTPSHQVTQMGQEVILRCVPISNHLYFYWYRQILGQKVEFLVSFYNNEISEKSEIFDDQFSVERPDGSNFTLKIRSTKLEDSAMYFCASGLAGFTGELFFGEGSRLTVL.

The J gene is TRBJ1-2, the V gene TRBV15; TRBD1 agrees at 7 bases. The germline V gene encodes CDR1 LNHNV and CDR2 YYDKDF (reference sequence). The J segment lost 8 bases and the V segment lost 2 bases, leaving 8 bases of the junction unmatched. The CDR3 runs to 14 residues. CDR3 sequence (DNA): TGTGCCACCAGCAGAAACCGACAGGGCGGAGGCTACACCTTC. This sequence encodes CATSRNRQGGGYTF.

The chain combines TRBV7-8 with TRBJ1-4, with 8 bases aligning to TRBD1. CDR1 is SGHVS and CDR2 is FQNEAQ in the germline V gene. J lost 5 bases, V lost 1 base, and 3 bases had no gene match. The CDR3 length is 15 residues. As DNA, the CDR3 is TGTGCCAGCAGCTTAGTGGCAGGGGGCAATGAAAAACTGTTTTTT. It is translated as CASSLVAGGNEKLFF.

V usage is TRBV2 and J usage is TRBJ2-4; 10 nucleotides line up with TRBD1. There are 15 residues in the CDR3. With 4 bases clipped from V and 3 bases from J, the junction kept 3 bases outside the gene matches. Per the germline V gene, CDR1 is SNHLY and CDR2 is FYNNEI. The CDR3 loop reads CASSGQGASKNIQYF. DNA for the CDR3: TGTGCCAGCAGTGGACAGGGGGCGAGCAAAAACATTCAGTACTTC.

In this sample, this clone turned up a few times. The sample holds other DNA sequences that translate to the same CDR3. V usage is TRBV7-9 and J usage is TRBJ2-3; D ambiguous. From germline, CDR1 is SEHNR and CDR2 FQNEAQ (reference sequence). The CDR3 runs 11 residues. Trimming pared 1 base from V and 5 bases from J, leaving 1 base between. CDR3 coding DNA: TGTGCCAGCAGCTTAGTAGATACGCAGTATTTT. Its protein product is CASSLVDTQYF. Drawing the rest from reference TRBV7-9 and TRBJ2-3, the complete variable domain is DTGVSQNPRHKITKRGQNVTFRCDPISEHNRLYWYRQTLGQGPEFLTYFQNEAQLEKSRLLSDRFSAERPKGSFSTLEIQRTEQGDSAMYLCASSLVDTQYFGPGTRLTVL.

The chain has TRBV6-1 and TRBJ2-5; the D is unclear. The closer fit of TRBJ2-7 to the DNA end suggests the J call may be wrong. Germline V gene lookup returns CDR1 MNHNS and CDR2 SASEGT. This CDR3 has 15 residues. The CDR3 reads CASSDRPVKPYEQYF. CDR3 DNA: TGTGCCAGCAGTGACCGTCCGGTGAAGCCCTACGAGCAGTACTTC.

In its sample, this clone was seen once. The chain's CDR3 is CARGQSYEQYF. CDR3 sequence (DNA): TGTGCCAGAGGACAGTCCTACGAGCAGTACTTC. The chain recombines TRBV2 with TRBJ2-7, with a weak D call TRBD1 (6 bases). CDR3 length equals 11 residues. The V end was cut by 9 bases, the J end by 1 base, with 7 bases between. The germline gives CDR1 SNHLY, CDR2 FYNNEI.

V is TRBV9 and J is TRBJ1-1, with 10 nucleotides matching TRBD1. Per the germline V gene, CDR1 is SGDLS and CDR2 is YYNGEE. The CDR3 length is 21 residues. The V gene end was trimmed by 4 bases and the J gene end by 3 bases; junction bases not matched to a gene: 24. The chain's CDR3 is CASSNNNAPGQGWRRDTEAFF. CDR3 bases: TGTGCCAGCAGCAATAATAATGCCCCGGGACAGGGGTGGAGAAGGGACACTGAAGCTTTCTTT.

As concerns this clone: This specimen includes other DNA sequences encoding the same CDR3. This rearrangement joins TRBV9 to TRBJ2-1, with a possible D match to TRBD2 (6 bases). The length of the CDR3 is 15 residues. V dropped 0 bases and J dropped 2 bases, with 9 bases sitting between them. The germline V gene encodes CDR1 SGDLS and CDR2 YYNGEE. The CDR3 DNA is TGTGCCAGCAGCGTAGCGGGAGCAACCTACAATGAGCAGTTCTTC. It codes for CASSVAGATYNEQFF.